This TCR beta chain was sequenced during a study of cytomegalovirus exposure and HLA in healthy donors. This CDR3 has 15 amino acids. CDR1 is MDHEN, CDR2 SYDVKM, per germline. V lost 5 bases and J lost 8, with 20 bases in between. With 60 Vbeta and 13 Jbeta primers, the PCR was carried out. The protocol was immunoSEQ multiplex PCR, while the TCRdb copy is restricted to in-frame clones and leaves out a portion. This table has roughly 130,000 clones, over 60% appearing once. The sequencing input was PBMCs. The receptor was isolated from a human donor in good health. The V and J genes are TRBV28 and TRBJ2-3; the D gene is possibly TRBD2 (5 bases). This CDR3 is CASSPQLAGVGTQYF. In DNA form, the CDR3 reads TGTGCCAGCAGTCCCCAGCTAGCCGGGGTCGGTACGCAGTATTTT.